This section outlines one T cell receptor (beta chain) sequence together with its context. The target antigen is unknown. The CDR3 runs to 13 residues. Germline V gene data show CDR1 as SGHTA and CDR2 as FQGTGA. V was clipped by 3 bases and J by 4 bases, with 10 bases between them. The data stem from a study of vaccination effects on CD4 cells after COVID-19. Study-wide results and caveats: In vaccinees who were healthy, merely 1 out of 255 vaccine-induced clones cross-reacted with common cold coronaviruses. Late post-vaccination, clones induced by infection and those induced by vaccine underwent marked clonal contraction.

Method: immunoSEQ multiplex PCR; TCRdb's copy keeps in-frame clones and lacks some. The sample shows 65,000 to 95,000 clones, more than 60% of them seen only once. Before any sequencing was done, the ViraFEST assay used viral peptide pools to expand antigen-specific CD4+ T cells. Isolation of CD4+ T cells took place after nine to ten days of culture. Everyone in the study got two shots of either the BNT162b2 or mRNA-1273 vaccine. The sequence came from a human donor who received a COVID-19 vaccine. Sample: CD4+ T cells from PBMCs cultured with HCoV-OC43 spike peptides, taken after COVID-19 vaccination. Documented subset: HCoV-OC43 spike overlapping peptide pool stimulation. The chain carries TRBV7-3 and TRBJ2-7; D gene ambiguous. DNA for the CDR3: TGTGCCAGCAGCTTTACCAGCGTATACGAGCAGTACGTC. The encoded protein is CASSFTSVYEQYV.